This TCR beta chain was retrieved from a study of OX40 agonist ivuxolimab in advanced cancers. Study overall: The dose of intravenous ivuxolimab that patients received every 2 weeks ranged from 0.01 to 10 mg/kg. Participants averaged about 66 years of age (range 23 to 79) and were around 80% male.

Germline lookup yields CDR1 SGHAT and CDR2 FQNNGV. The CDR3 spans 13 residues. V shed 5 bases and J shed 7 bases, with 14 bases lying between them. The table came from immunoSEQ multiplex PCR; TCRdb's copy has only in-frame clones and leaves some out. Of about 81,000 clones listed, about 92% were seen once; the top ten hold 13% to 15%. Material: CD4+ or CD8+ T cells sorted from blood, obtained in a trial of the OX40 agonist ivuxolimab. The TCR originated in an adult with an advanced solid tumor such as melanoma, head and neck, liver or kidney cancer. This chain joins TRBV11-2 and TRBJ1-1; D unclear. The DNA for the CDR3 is TGTGCCAGCAGCGGACGACCCGAATATGAAGCTTTCTTT. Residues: CASSGRPEYEAFF.